This T cell receptor beta chain was retrieved from a study of glioma-infiltrating T cells after dendritic cell vaccination. V lost 7 bases to trimming and J lost 0 bases, with 12 bases between them. This CDR3 is 14 amino acids long. Germline loops: CDR1 MNHNY, CDR2 SVGAGI (reference sequence). TCRdb's table, derived via immunoSEQ multiplex PCR, lists solely in-frame clones and lacks some. The table lists roughly 100,000 clones, around 90% of them singletons. Time point defined: after dendritic cell vaccination, including at tumor progression/relapse. The TCR comes from a human donor with glioblastoma. The V and J genes are TRBV6-6 and TRBJ1-1; possibly TRBD1 for D (5 bases). The sample was blood, taken after dendritic cell vaccination. CDR3 sequence: CASILQGLNTEAFF. As DNA, the CDR3 is TGTGCCAGCATTCTCCAGGGCTTGAACACTGAAGCTTTCTTT.